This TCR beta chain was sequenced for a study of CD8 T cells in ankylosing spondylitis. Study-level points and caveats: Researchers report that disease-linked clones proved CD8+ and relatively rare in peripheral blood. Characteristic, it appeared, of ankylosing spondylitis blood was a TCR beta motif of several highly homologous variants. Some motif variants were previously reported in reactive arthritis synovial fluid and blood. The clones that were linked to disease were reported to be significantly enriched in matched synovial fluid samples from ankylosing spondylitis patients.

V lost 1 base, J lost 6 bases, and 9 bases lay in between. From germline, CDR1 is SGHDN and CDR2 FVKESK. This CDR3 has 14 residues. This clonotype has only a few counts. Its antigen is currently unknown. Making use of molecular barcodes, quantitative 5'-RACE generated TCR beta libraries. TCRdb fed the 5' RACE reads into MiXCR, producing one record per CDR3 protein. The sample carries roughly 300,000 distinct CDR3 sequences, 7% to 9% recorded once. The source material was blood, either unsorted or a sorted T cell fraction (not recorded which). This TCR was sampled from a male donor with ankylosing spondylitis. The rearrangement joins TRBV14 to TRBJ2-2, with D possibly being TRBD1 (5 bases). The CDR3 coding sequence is TGTGCCAGCAGCCAAGTTAGGGGCGCCGGGGAGCTGTTTTTT. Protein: CASSQVRGAGELFF.